One sample yielded the 20 T cell receptor beta chains listed below, sequenced in a study of cytomegalovirus exposure and HLA in healthy donors. Primers: 60 Vbeta forward and 13 Jbeta reverse. TCRdb's table, derived via immunoSEQ multiplex PCR, lists solely in-frame clones and lacks some. Of 120,000 or so clones in the sample, approximately 84% are singletons; the top ten hold roughly 4%. Sequences were obtained from PBMCs. The receptor set was obtained from a man aged 18 to 30 in good health and CMV-seropositive.

In its sample, this clone was seen a few times. The chain employs TRBV6-1 and TRBJ2-3; 8 positions agree with TRBD1. CDR1 and CDR2 (germline): MNHNS, SASEGT. The V segment lost 3 bases and the J segment 1 base; nucleotides outside the gene matches: 0. The CDR3 is 14 residues long. This CDR3 is CASSETGGTDTQYF. CDR3 nucleotide sequence: TGTGCCAGCAGTGAGACAGGGGGCACAGATACGCAGTATTTT.

The chain links TRBV5-4 to TRBJ2-7; a possible D gene is TRBD1 (8 bases). The V gene lost 4 bases and the J gene lost 0 bases, with 17 bases spanning the gap. In germline, CDR1 is SGHNT, CDR2 YYREEE (reference sequence). There are 16 residues in the CDR3. CDR3 nucleotide sequence: TGTGCCAGCAGCCCACCACAGGGGGGGAGCTCCTACGAGCAGTACTTC. It encodes CASSPPQGGSSYEQYF.

This clone was seen just once. The chain couples TRBV5-6 to TRBJ2-1; TRBD1 is a possible D gene (5 bases). V lost 2 bases, J lost 12 bases, and 18 bases lay in between. Germline lookup yields CDR1 SGHDT and CDR2 YYEEEE. The CDR3 runs 14 residues. The CDR3 protein is CASSFHPTADVQFF. In DNA, the CDR3 is TGTGCCAGCAGCTTTCATCCGACAGCAGATGTGCAGTTCTTC.

The chain couples TRBV6-1 to TRBJ1-1, with a tentative D call TRBD1 (5 bases). This CDR3 comprises 16 residues. With 1 base removed from V and 3 bases from J, the gap between germline ends came to 15 bases. Per the germline V gene, CDR1 is MNHNS and CDR2 is SASEGT. Here the CDR3 DNA reads TGTGCCAGCAGTGAAGGGAGCTACTGGGGGGACACTGAAGCTTTCTTT. Protein: CASSEGSYWGDTEAFF.

The chain joins TRBV5-5 to TRBJ2-2; D is unresolved. Trimming pared 0 bases from V and 0 bases from J, leaving 9 bases between. Germline V gives CDR1 SGHKS, CDR2 YYEKEE (reference sequence). CDR3 length: 16 amino acids. The CDR3 reads CASSLAVSANTGELFF. The CDR3, as DNA: TGTGCCAGCAGCTTGGCCGTGAGCGCGAACACCGGGGAGCTGTTTTTT.

This clone was picked up a small number of times. The genes are TRBV19 and TRBJ2-3, with 7 positions matching TRBD1. With 0 bases clipped from V and 6 bases from J, the junction kept 15 bases outside the gene matches. This CDR3 has 18 residues. Germline lookup yields CDR1 LNHDA and CDR2 SQIVND (reference sequence). The CDR3 DNA sequence: TGTGCCAGTAGTATAGATCCTCGACAGGGTCTCGATGCGGATACGCAGTATTTT. Translating it yields CASSIDPRQGLDADTQYF.

The chain couples TRBV9 to TRBJ2-1, with TRBD2 identical over 8 bases. J was trimmed by 15 bases and V by 7 bases; bases with no gene match: 9. Germline values: CDR1 SGDLS, CDR2 YYNGEE. This CDR3 has 11 amino acids. The CDR3 sequence is CASLTGGFLFF. CDR3 nucleotides: TGTGCCAGCCTCACGGGGGGGTTTCTGTTCTTC.

This clone was counted once. This chain connects TRBV7-2 to TRBJ1-1, with 7 nucleotides matching TRBD1. CDR3 length equals 16 residues. From germline, CDR1 is SGHTA and CDR2 FQGNSA. Trimming removed 5 bases from V and 3 bases from J; junction bases left unmatched: 12. This CDR3 reads CASSAHRGGAHTEAFF. The CDR3 DNA reads as TGTGCCAGCAGCGCGCACAGGGGAGGTGCTCACACTGAAGCTTTCTTT.

V is TRBV18 and J is TRBJ2-1; tentative D call: TRBD1 (5 bases). Germline V lookup: CDR1 KGHSH, CDR2 LQKENI. V lost 6 bases and J 4 bases, leaving 16 bases between the germline ends. The CDR3 extends over 15 amino acids. CDR3 sequence reads: CASSQNSDSYNEQFF. The CDR3 region has the DNA TGTGCCAGCTCCCAAAATTCCGACAGTTACAATGAGCAGTTCTTC.

In this sample, this clone turned up a few times. This rearrangement joins TRBV7-9 to TRBJ2-1; TRBD2 matches 14 bases. Germline lookup yields CDR1 SEHNR and CDR2 FQNEAQ (reference sequence). The J segment lost 3 bases and the V segment lost 4 bases, leaving 11 bases of the junction unmatched. The CDR3 spans 19 residues. The CDR3 loop reads CASSSNRGLAGANYNEQFF. In DNA, the CDR3 is TGTGCCAGCAGCTCAAACCGGGGACTAGCGGGGGCCAACTACAATGAGCAGTTCTTC.

This sequence joins TRBV10-3 and TRBJ1-2; the match to TRBD1 covers 9 bases. V was clipped by 7 bases and J by 0 bases; unmatched bases: 3. The CDR3 length is 14 residues. Germline V lookup: CDR1 ENHRY, CDR2 SYGVKD. The CDR3 loop is CAITDRGANYGYTF. CDR3 nucleotide sequence: TGTGCCATCACGGACAGGGGAGCTAACTATGGCTACACCTTC.

This chain joins TRBV7-2 and TRBJ2-3, with 12 nucleotides matching TRBD1. The CDR3 totals 15 residues. From germline, CDR1 is SGHTA and CDR2 FQGNSA. The V and J ends lost 5 bases and 3 bases, in that order; junction bases with no gene match: 3. DNA for the CDR3: TGTGCCAGCAGCCTGGGACAGGGGGCGACAGATACGCAGTATTTT. Protein sequence: CASSLGQGATDTQYF.

The chain has TRBV6-6 and TRBJ2-4; tentatively, D is TRBD1 (5 bases). This CDR3 region has 15 residues. Germline V gives CDR1 MNHNY, CDR2 SVGAGI (reference sequence). Trimming pared 7 bases from V and 5 bases from J, leaving 18 bases between. The CDR3: CASTGPRGAENIQYF. The CDR3, as DNA: TGTGCCAGCACCGGACCGCGTGGGGCAGAAAACATTCAGTACTTC.

This clone has more than one count but fewer than ten. The chain combines TRBV4-3 with TRBJ1-2; a possible D gene is TRBD1 (5 bases). V was trimmed by 0 bases and J by 3 bases, leaving 11 bases between them. The CDR3 runs 15 residues. Germline values: CDR1 LGHNA, CDR2 YSLEER. The CDR3, as DNA: TGCGCCAGCAGCCAAGAAAATGGCAGGGACTATGGCTACACCTTC. Translated: CASSQENGRDYGYTF.

V is TRBV19 and J is TRBJ2-7; tentatively, D is TRBD1 (6 bases). V gave up 3 bases and J gave up 7 bases, with 16 bases separating them. The CDR3 sequence is 14 residues long. The germline V gene encodes CDR1 LNHDA and CDR2 SQIVND (reference sequence). The CDR3 region is CASSIGRGNNEQYF. In nucleotides, the CDR3 is TGTGCCAGTAGTATTGGCAGGGGTAATAATGAGCAGTACTTC.

This chain links TRBV7-2 with TRBJ2-7; no clear D. The ends were cut back, 6 bases at V and 3 bases at J, with 6 bases in the middle. Germline loops: CDR1 SGHTA, CDR2 FQGNSA. This CDR3 spans 11 amino acids. CDR3 nucleotide sequence: TGTGCCAGCAGTCTTTTCTACGAGCAGTACTTC. Amino acid sequence: CASSLFYEQYF. Variable domain in full (rest from reference TRBV7-2 and TRBJ2-7): GAGVSQSPSNKVTEKGKDVELRCDPISGHTALYWYRQSLGQGLEFLIYFQGNSAPDKSGLPSDRFSAERTGGSVSTLTIQRTQQEDSAVYLCASSLFYEQYFGPGTRLTVT.

This clone was observed a few times. Other DNA sequences in this specimen translate into the identical CDR3. This chain connects TRBV25-1 to TRBJ2-7, with D hard to call. The germline gives CDR1 MGHDK, CDR2 SYGVNS. V dropped 3 bases and J dropped 2 bases, with 2 bases sitting between them. The CDR3 spans 11 residues. The CDR3, as DNA: TGTGCCAGCAGTGATACCTACGAGCAGTACTTC. Protein sequence: CASSDTYEQYF.

This clone was counted once. The chain joins TRBV30 to TRBJ1-2; no clear D. The V and J ends lost 3 bases and 3 bases respectively, with 17 bases between them. The CDR3 length is 15 residues. Germline CDR1 and CDR2: GTSNPN and SVGIG (reference sequence). The CDR3, as DNA: TGTGCCTGGAGCGCAGAGGGATTGGTGGACTATGGCTACACCTTC. Translation gives CAWSAEGLVDYGYTF.

This clone occurred a few times. The rearrangement uses TRBV6-6 and TRBJ1-1, with D hard to call. The CDR3 has 13 residues. Germline CDR1 and CDR2: MNHNY and SVGAGI (reference sequence). Trimming removed 7 bases from V and 4 bases from J, with 13 bases in between. The CDR3 DNA reads as TGTGCCAGCAAAAGGAAGGAGAGCACTGAAGCTTTCTTT. Residues: CASKRKESTEAFF.

CDR3 sequence (DNA): TGTGCCAGCAGCTTAGGGCCGTCTGGAAACACCATATATTTT. It encodes CASSLGPSGNTIYF. The chain links TRBV7-9 to TRBJ1-3; unclear D gene. Trimming took off 1 base at V and 1 base at J, with 5 bases between the two ends. Germline CDR1 reads SEHNR; CDR2 reads FQNEAQ (reference sequence). The CDR3 covers 14 residues.